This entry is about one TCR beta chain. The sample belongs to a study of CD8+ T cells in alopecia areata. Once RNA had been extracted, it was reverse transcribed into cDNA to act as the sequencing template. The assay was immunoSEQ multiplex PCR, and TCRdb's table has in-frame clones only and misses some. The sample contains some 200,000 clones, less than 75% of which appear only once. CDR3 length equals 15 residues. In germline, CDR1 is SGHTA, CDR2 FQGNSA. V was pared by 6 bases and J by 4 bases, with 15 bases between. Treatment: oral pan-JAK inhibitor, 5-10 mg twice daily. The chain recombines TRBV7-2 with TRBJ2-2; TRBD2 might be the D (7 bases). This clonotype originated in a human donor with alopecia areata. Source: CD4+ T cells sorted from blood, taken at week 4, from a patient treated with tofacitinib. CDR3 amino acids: CASSRSAGATGELFF. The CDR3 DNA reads TGTGCCAGCAGTAGATCGGCGGGGGCCACCGGGGAGCTGTTTTTT. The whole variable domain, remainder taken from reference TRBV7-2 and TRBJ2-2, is GAGVSQSPSNKVTEKGKDVELRCDPISGHTALYWYRQSLGQGLEFLIYFQGNSAPDKSGLPSDRFSAERTGGSVSTLTIQRTQQEDSAVYLCASSRSAGATGELFFGEGSRLTVL.